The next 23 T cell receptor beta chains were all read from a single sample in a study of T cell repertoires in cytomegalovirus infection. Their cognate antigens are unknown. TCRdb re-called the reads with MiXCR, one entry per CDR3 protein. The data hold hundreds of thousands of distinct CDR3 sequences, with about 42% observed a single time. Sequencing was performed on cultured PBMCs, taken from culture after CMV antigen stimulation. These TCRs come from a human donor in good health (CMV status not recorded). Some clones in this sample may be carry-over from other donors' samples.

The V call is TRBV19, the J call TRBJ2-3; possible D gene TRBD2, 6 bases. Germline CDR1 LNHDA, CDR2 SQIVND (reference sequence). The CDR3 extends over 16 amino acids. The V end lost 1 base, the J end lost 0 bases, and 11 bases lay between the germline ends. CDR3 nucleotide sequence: TGTGCCAGTAGTATAGTGGGGGGAGAAAGCACAGATACGCAGTATTTT. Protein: CASSIVGGESTDTQYF.

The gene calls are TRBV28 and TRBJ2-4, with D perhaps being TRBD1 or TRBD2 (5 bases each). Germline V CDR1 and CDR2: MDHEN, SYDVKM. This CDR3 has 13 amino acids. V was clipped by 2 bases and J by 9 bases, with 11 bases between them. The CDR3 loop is CASSLVGDAIQYF. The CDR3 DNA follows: TGTGCCAGCAGTTTAGTGGGGGATGCCATTCAGTACTTC.

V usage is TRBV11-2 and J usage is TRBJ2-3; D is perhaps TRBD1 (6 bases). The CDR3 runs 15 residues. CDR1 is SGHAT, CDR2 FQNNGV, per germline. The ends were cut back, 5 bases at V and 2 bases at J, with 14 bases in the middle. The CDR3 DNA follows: TGTGCCAGCAGCGAAAGGGACACCCTCACAGATACGCAGTATTTT. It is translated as CASSERDTLTDTQYF.

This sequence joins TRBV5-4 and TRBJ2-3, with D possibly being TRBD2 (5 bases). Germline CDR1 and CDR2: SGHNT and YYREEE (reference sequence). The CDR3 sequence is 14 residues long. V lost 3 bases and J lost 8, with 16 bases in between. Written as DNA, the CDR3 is TGTGCCAGCAGCTCCCTGGTGGCGGGCGGTACGCAGTATTTT. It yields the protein CASSSLVAGGTQYF.

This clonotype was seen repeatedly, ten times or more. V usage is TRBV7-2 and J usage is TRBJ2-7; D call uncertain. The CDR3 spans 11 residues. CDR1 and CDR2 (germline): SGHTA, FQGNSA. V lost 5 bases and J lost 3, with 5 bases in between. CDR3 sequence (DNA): TGTGCCAGCAGCGTCCTCTACGAGCAGTACTTC. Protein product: CASSVLYEQYF.

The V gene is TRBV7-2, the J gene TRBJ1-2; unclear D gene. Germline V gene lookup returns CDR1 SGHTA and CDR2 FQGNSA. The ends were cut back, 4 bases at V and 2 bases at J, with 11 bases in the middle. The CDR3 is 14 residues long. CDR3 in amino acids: CASSYRTDNYGYTF. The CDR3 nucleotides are TGTGCCAGCAGCTACCGGACCGACAACTATGGCTACACCTTC.

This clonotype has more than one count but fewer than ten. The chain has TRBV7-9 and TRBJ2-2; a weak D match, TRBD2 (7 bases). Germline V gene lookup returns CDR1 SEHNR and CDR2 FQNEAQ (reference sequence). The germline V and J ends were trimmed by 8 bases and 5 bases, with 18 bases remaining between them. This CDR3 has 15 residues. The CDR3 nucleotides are TGTGCCAGCGTCAACGCGGGGGCCGTTACCGGGGAGCTGTTTTTT. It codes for CASVNAGAVTGELFF.

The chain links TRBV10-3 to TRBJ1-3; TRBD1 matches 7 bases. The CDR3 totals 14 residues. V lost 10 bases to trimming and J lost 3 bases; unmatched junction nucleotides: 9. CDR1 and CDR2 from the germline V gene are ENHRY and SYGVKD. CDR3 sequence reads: CATADRVGGNTIYF. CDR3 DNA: TGTGCCACCGCCGACAGGGTAGGTGGAAACACCATATATTTT.

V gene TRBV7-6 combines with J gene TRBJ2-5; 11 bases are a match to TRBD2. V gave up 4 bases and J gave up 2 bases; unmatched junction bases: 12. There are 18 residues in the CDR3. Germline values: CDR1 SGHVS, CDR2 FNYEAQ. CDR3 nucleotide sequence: TGTGCCAGCAGCTCCACAACCCTGACTAGCGGGGTACAAGAGACCCAGTACTTC. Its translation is CASSSTTLTSGVQETQYF.

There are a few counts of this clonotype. The CDR3 nucleotides are TGTGCCACCAGCCGAGGAGAGGGGGTTGCTAATGAAAAACTGTTTTTT. This codes for CATSRGEGVANEKLFF. The rearrangement uses TRBV15 and TRBJ1-4; TRBD1 is a possible D gene (6 bases). The CDR3 length is 16 residues. V lost 5 bases and J 3 bases, leaving 16 bases between the germline ends. Per the germline V gene, CDR1 is LNHNV and CDR2 is YYDKDF (reference sequence). Combining the CDR3 with reference TRBV15 and TRBJ1-4 gives the whole variable domain DAMVIQNPRYQVTQFGKPVTLSCSQTLNHNVMYWYQQKSSQAPKLLFHYYDKDFNNEADTPDNFQSRRPNTSFCFLDIRSPGLGDTAMYLCATSRGEGVANEKLFFGSGTQLSVL.

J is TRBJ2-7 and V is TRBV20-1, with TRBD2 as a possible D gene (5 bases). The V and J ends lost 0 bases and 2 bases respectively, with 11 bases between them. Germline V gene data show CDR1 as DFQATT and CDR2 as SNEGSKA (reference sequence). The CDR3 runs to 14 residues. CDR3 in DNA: TGCAGTGCTAGAGATCCCCGGGATCCCTACGAGCAGTACTTC. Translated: CSARDPRDPYEQYF.

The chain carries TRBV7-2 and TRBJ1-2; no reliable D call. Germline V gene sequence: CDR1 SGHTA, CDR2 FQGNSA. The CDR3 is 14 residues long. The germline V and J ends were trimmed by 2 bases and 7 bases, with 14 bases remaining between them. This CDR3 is CASSLKYPLSGYTF. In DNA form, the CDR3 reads TGTGCCAGCAGCTTAAAATACCCACTCTCTGGCTACACCTTC.

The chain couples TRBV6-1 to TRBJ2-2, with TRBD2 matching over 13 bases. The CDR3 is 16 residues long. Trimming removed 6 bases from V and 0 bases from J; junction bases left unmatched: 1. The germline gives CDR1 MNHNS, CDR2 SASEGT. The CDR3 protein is CASRGLAGTNTGELFF. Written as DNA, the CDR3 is TGTGCCAGCAGGGGACTAGCGGGGACGAACACCGGGGAGCTGTTTTTT.

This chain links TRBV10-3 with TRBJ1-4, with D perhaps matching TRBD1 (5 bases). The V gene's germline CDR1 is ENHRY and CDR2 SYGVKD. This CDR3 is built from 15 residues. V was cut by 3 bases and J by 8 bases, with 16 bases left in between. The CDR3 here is CAISDNLLEGEKLFF. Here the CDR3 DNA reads TGTGCCATCAGTGACAACCTGTTGGAGGGGGAAAAACTGTTTTTT.

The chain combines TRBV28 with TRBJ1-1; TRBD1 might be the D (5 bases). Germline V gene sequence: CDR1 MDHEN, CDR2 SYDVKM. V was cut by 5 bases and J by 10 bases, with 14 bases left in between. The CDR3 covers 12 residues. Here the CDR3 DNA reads TGTGCCAGCAGTGAATCTACAGGAACAGCTTTCTTT. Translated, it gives CASSESTGTAFF.

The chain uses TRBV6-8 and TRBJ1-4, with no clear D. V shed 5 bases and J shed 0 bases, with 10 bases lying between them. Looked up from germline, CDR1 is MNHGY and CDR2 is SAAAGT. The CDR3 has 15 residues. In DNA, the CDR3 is TGTGCCAGCAGTATCAGCCGAGCAACTAATGAAAAACTGTTTTTT. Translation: CASSISRATNEKLFF.

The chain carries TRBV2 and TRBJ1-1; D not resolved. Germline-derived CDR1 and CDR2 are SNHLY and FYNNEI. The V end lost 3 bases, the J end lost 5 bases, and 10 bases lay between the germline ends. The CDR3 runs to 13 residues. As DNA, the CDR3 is TGTGCCAGCAGTGAGGGGTTAGGAACTGAAGCTTTCTTT. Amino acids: CASSEGLGTEAFF.

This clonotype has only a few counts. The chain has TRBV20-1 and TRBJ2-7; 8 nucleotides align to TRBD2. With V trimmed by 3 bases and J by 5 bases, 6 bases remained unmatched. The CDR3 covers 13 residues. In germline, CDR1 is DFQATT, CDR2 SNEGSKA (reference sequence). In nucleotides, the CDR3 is TGCAGTGCTAGCGGGGGGGCCACTAACGAGCAGTACTTC. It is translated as CSASGGATNEQYF.

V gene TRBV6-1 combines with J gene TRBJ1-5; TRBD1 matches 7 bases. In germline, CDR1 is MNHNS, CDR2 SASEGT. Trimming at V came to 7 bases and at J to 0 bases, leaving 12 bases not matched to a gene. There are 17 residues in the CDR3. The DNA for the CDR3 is TGTGCCAGCATTTCCAGGGACAGCTTCTATAGCAATCAGCCCCAGCATTTT. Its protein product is CASISRDSFYSNQPQHF.

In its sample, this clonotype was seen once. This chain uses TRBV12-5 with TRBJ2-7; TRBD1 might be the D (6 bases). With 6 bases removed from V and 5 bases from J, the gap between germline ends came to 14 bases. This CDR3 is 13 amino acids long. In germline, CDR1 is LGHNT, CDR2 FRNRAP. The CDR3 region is CASGYAPGDEQYF. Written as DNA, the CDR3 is TGTGCTAGTGGGTACGCCCCAGGGGACGAGCAGTACTTC.

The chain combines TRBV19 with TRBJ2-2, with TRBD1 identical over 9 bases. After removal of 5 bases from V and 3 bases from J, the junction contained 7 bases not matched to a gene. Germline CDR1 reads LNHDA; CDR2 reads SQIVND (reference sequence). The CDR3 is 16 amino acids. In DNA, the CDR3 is TGTGCCAGTAGTCCAGGGACAGGGTGGGACACCGGGGAGCTGTTTTTT. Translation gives CASSPGTGWDTGELFF.

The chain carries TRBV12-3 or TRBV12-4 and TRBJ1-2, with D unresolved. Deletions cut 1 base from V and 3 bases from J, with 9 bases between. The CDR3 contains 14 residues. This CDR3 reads CASSLVGTDYGYTF. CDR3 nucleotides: TGTGCCAGCAGTTTAGTAGGCACCGACTATGGCTACACCTTC.

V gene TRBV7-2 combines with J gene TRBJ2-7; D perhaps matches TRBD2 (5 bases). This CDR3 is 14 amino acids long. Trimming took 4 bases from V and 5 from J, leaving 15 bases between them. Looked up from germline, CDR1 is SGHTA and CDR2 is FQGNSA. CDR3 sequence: CASSSSGSWDEQYF. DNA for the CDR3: TGTGCCAGCAGCTCGTCGGGAAGCTGGGACGAGCAGTACTTC.